The next 10 T cell receptor beta chains were all read from a single sample in a study of T cell responses to AZD1222 COVID-19 vaccine. Here immunoSEQ multiplex PCR was the method, and the copy in TCRdb shows in-frame clones only, minus some. The table has 90,000 to 130,000 clones, nearly 90% seen once. The material sequenced was peripheral blood, taken on day 0 of AZD1222 vaccination. These receptors all stem from an adult in good health.

The gene calls are TRBV5-1 and TRBJ1-5; D is possibly TRBD1 (5 bases). The CDR3 runs to 14 residues. Germline loops: CDR1 SGHRS, CDR2 YFSETQ. V dropped 4 bases and J dropped 4 bases, with 12 bases sitting between them. CDR3 DNA sequence: TGCGCCAGCAGCAGGGGCGGGGAAAATCAGCCCCAGCATTTT. Its translation is CASSRGGENQPQHF.

V is TRBV2 and J is TRBJ2-7, with a tentative D call TRBD2 (6 bases). Germline values: CDR1 SNHLY, CDR2 FYNNEI. Trimming removed 3 bases at V and 0 bases at J, with 21 bases between. There are 18 residues in the CDR3. CDR3 residues: CASSERWLAFKSSYEQYF. CDR3 in DNA: TGTGCCAGCAGTGAGAGGTGGCTAGCGTTTAAAAGCTCCTACGAGCAGTACTTC.

This clone was detected only once. V is TRBV7-2 and J is TRBJ1-1, with D maybe TRBD1 (5 bases). This CDR3 has 15 amino acids. The V and J ends lost 0 bases and 1 base respectively, with 9 bases between them. In germline, CDR1 is SGHTA, CDR2 FQGNSA. The CDR3 coding sequence is TGTGCCAGCAGCTTAGCTGGGGGAAGGAACACTGAAGCTTTCTTT. The encoded protein is CASSLAGGRNTEAFF.

The chain carries TRBV3-1 (or the pseudogene TRBV3-2) and TRBJ1-1, with a tentative D call TRBD1 (5 bases). Germline V gene data show CDR1 as LGHDT and CDR2 as YNNKEL (reference sequence). Trimming removed 5 bases from V and 1 base from J, with 14 bases in between. The CDR3 spans 15 residues. CDR3 DNA: TGTGCCAGCAGCTCCCGCCGGGACGGGAACACTGAAGCTTTCTTT. This translates into CASSSRRDGNTEAFF.

The rearrangement links TRBV29-1 to TRBJ2-3; the D gene is possibly TRBD1 (5 bases). The CDR3 sequence is 13 residues long. In germline, CDR1 is SQVTM, CDR2 ANQGSEA. The V end lost 6 bases, the J end lost 4 bases, and 14 bases lay between the germline ends. In DNA form, the CDR3 reads TGCAGCGTGGAACCCCCAGGGCCAGATACGCAGTATTTT. Its translation is CSVEPPGPDTQYF.

As to this clone: An end of the junction differs from the germline gene, which may be a read error. V gene TRBV6-5 combines with J gene TRBJ1-2; the match to TRBD1 covers 7 bases. CDR3 length: 15 amino acids. Germline V gene data show CDR1 as MNHEY and CDR2 as SVGAGI. The CDR3: CASSDSIQGHYGYTF. The DNA of the CDR3 is TGTGCCAGCAGTGACTCAATACAGGGGCATTATGGCTACACCTTC.

CDR3 residues: CASSLSPTGHGYTF. CDR3 DNA: TGTGCCAGCAGTTTGTCCCCCACAGGGCATGGCTACACCTTC. V and J are TRBV28 and TRBJ1-2; maybe TRBD1 (6 bases). The CDR3 loop spans 14 amino acids. Trimming took off 3 bases at V and 6 bases at J, with 14 bases between the two ends. Germline lookup yields CDR1 MDHEN and CDR2 SYDVKM.

The chain is built from TRBV7-9 and TRBJ1-5; TRBD1 might be the D (6 bases). Deletions cut 1 base from V and 3 bases from J, with 19 bases between. The CDR3 is made up of 18 amino acids. Germline V lookup: CDR1 SEHNR, CDR2 FQNEAQ (reference sequence). DNA of the CDR3: TGTGCCAGCAGCTTAGGATTGTCTAGGGGGGGTGTCAATCAGCCCCAGCATTTT. Its protein is CASSLGLSRGGVNQPQHF.

This clone was seen just once. The genes are TRBV6-2 or TRBV6-3 and TRBJ1-6; possibly TRBD1 for D (6 bases). The CDR3 is made up of 18 amino acids. The germline V gene has CDR1 MNHEY and CDR2 SVGEGT. Trimming took off 2 bases at V and 5 bases at J, with 19 bases between the two ends. The chain's CDR3 is CASSYPPGGRRNNSPLHF. DNA for the CDR3: TGTGCCAGCAGTTACCCCCCTGGGGGGCGGAGGAATAATTCACCCCTCCACTTT.

The gene calls are TRBV5-1 and TRBJ2-1; no clear D gene. V lost 0 bases to trimming and J lost 6 bases, with 7 bases between them. This CDR3 is built from 13 residues. Germline V gives CDR1 SGHRS, CDR2 YFSETQ. The CDR3 DNA follows: TGCGCCAGCAGCTTGGAGGGCCTCAATGAGCAGTTCTTC. Amino acids: CASSLEGLNEQFF.